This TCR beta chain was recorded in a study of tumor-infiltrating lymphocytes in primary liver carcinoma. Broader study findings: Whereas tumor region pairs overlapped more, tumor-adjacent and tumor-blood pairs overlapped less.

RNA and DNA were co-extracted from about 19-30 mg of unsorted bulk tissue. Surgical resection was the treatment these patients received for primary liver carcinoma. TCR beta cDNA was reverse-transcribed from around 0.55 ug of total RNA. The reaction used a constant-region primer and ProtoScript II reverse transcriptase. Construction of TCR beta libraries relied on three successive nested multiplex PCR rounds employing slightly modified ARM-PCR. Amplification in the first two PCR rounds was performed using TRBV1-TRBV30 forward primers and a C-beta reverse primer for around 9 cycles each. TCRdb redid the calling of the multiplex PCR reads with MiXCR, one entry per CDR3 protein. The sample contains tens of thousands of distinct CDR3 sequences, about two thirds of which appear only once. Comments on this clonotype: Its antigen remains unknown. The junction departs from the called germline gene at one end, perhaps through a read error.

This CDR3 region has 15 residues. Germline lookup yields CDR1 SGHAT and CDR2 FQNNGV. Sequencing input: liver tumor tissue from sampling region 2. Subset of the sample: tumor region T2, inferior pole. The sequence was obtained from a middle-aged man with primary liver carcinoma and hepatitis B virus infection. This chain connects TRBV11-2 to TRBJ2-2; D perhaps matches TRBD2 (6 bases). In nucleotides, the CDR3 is TGTGCTAGCTGCTTTGCGGGATCGAACACAGGGGAGCTGTTTTTT. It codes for CASCFAGSNTGELFF. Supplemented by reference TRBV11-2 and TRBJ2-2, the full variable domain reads EAGVAQSPRYKIIEKRQSVAFWCNPISGHATLYWYQQILGQGPKLLIQFQNNGVVDDSQLPKDRFSAERLKGVDSTLKIQPAKLEDSAVYLCASCFAGSNTGELFFGEGSRLTVL.